Sequencing of this T cell receptor (beta chain) was carried out in a study of blood T cell repertoires in COVID-19. Measured with immunoSEQ multiplex PCR; TCRdb has only the in-frame clones, and not every one. The sample includes more than 200,000 clones, 86% seen only once; the top ten take 1.5% to 2%. Germline V gene sequence: CDR1 SGHRS, CDR2 YFSETQ. The CDR3 covers 14 residues. Trimming pared 0 bases from V and 6 bases from J, leaving 9 bases between. Material: peripheral blood. This clonotype was sampled from a young man with active or convalescent COVID-19. This rearrangement joins TRBV5-1 to TRBJ2-2; D unclear. This CDR3 reads CASSLVAVSGELFF. CDR3 in DNA: TGCGCCAGCAGCTTGGTGGCAGTTTCCGGGGAGCTGTTTTTT.